This T cell receptor (beta chain) was found in a study of shared clonotypes between healthy human individuals. Germline trimming cut 1 base from V and 5 bases from J; bases unmatched to any gene: 7. This CDR3 has 16 amino acids. Germline lookup yields CDR1 SGHRS and CDR2 YFSETQ. None of the donors, who were healthy HIV-negative adults, had recently had acute infections or vaccinations. Memory CD4+ cells were the fraction left after CD45RA+ naive selection. Method: immunoSEQ multiplex PCR; TCRdb's copy keeps in-frame clones and lacks some. The sample records about 1 million clones, around 76% being singletons.

This chain links TRBV5-1 with TRBJ2-5; 11 bases match TRBD2. This TCR was sampled from a man younger than 35 in good health. Source material: memory CD4+ T cells sorted from blood. Subset defined: CD45RA-negative fraction. CDR3 residues: CASSLNSGGATETQYF. CDR3 nucleotide sequence: TGCGCCAGCAGCTTGAATAGCGGGGGGGCCACGGAGACCCAGTACTTC. Using reference TRBV5-1 and TRBJ2-5 for the parts outside the CDR3, the full variable domain is KAGVTQTPRYLIKTRGQQVTLSCSPISGHRSVSWYQQTPGQGLQFLFEYFSETQRNKGNFPGRFSGRQFSNSRSEMNVSTLELGDSALYLCASSLNSGGATETQYFGPGTRLLVL.